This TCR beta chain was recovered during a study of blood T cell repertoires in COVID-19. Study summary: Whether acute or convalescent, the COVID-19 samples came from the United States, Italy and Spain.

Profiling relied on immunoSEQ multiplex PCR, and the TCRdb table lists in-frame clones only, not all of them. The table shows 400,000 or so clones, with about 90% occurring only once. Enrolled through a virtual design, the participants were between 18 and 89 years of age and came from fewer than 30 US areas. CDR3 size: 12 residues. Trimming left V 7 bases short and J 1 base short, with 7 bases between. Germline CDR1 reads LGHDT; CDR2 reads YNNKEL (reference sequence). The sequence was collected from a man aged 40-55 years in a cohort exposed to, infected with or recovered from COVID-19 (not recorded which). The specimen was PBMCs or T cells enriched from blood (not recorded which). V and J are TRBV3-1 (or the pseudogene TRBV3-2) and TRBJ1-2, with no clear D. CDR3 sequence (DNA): TGTGCCAGCACCCGAGGTAACTATGGCTACACCTTC. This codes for CASTRGNYGYTF.